This entry describes one T cell receptor beta chain. Its antigen remains unknown. This entry comes from a study of type 1 regulatory T cells. Study in general: T-allo10 is a Tr1-enriched, alloantigen-specific CD4 T cell product made in vitro.

T-allo10 cells from the graft donor were described as anergic, host-alloantigen-specific, and alloantigen-specific suppressors. Germline V gives CDR1 SGHRS, CDR2 YFSETQ. This CDR3 is built from 16 residues. V shed 4 bases and J 0 bases; nucleotides not matched to a gene: 7. MiXCR, applied by TCRdb to the reads, yields one record per CDR3 protein. The table has 25,000 or so distinct CDR3 sequences, around 70% seen once. Sequenced material: cultured T cells, either the whole culture or a sorted T cell fraction (not recorded which). Documented subset: Tr1-enriched cell product generated in vitro against host alloantigens. The origin of this receptor is a human donor in good health. The chain has TRBV5-1 and TRBJ2-3; 8 nucleotides line up with TRBD1. Written as DNA, the CDR3 is TGCGCCAGCAGCCCCCAGACAGGGGTGAGCACAGATACGCAGTATTTT. The encoded protein is CASSPQTGVSTDTQYF.